This paragraph covers one T cell receptor (beta chain) sequence. These data belong to a study of cytomegalovirus exposure and HLA in healthy donors. The PCR made use of 60 Vbeta and 13 Jbeta primers. Method: immunoSEQ multiplex PCR; TCRdb's copy keeps in-frame clones and lacks some. The table records 100,000 to 150,000 clones, 70% to 85% of them present only once. The CDR3 has 14 amino acids. V was shortened by 0 bases and J by 3 bases, with 9 bases between the two germline ends. CDR1 and CDR2 (germline): LNHNV, YYDKDF (reference sequence). This receptor was obtained from a female donor in good health and CMV-seronegative. This sequence joins TRBV15 and TRBJ2-7; D is perhaps TRBD1 (6 bases). The source material was PBMCs. The CDR3: CATSRDIQGYEQYF. CDR3 in DNA: TGTGCCACCAGCAGAGATATACAGGGCTACGAGCAGTACTTC.